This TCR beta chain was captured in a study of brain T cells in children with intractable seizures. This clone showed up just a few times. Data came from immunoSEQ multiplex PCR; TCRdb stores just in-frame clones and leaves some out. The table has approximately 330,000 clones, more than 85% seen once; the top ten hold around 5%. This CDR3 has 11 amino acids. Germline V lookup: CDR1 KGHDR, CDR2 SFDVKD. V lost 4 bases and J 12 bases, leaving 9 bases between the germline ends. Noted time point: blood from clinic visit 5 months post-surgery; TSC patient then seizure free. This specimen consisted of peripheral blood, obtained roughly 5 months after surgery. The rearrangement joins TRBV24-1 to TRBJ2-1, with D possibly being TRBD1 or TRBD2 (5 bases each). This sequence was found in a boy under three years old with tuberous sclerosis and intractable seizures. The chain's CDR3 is CATSDGARQFF. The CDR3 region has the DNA TGTGCCACCAGTGACGGGGCTCGGCAGTTCTTC.